The next 21 T cell receptor beta chains were all read from a single sample in a study of blood T cells in healthy people across ages. The authors ran a second PCR of about 7 to 12 cycles using a sample-barcoded 5' primer and a J-beta primer mix. Each CDR3 protein is one row after TCRdb ran MiXCR on the 5' RACE reads. This sample has 1.5 million to 2 million distinct CDR3 sequences, with approximately 50% found just once. Input material: blood. The receptors were gathered from a woman between 40 and 50 years old in good health.

This clonotype was found a few times. J is TRBJ2-3 and V is TRBV27; unclear D gene. V lost 3 bases, J lost 0 bases, and 7 bases lay in between. CDR3 size: 14 residues. The germline V gene encodes CDR1 MNHEY and CDR2 SMNVEV (reference sequence). The CDR3 bases are TGTGCCAGCAGTTTTTATACTAGCACAGATACGCAGTATTTT. Amino acids: CASSFYTSTDTQYF.

This clonotype was found a few times. In nucleotides, the CDR3 is TGTGCCAGCAGCTTTACAGGGGATCAGCCCCAGCATTTT. It specifies CASSFTGDQPQHF. The V call is TRBV7-2, the J call TRBJ1-5, with 7 bases aligning to TRBD1. Looked up from germline, CDR1 is SGHTA and CDR2 is FQGNSA. CDR3 length equals 13 residues. J lost 5 bases, V lost 3 bases, and 1 base had no gene match.

This clonotype was seen a handful of times. The chain employs TRBV7-9 and TRBJ1-2; weak D call: TRBD1 (5 bases). The CDR3 totals 15 residues. Germline V gene sequence: CDR1 SEHNR, CDR2 FQNEAQ (reference sequence). The ends were cut back, 2 bases at V and 3 bases at J, with 13 bases in the middle. CDR3 amino acids: CASSLIQGEDYGYTF. The CDR3, as DNA: TGTGCCAGCAGCTTAATCCAGGGAGAAGACTATGGCTACACCTTC.

The rearrangement uses TRBV20-1 and TRBJ2-7, with 9 bases identical to TRBD2. The trim removed 3 bases at V and 4 bases at J, leaving 4 bases unmatched. The CDR3 spans 13 residues. The germline V gene encodes CDR1 DFQATT and CDR2 SNEGSKA (reference sequence). In DNA, the CDR3 is TGCAGTGCTAGTAGGCTAGCGGGGTACGAGCAGTACTTC. As protein: CSASRLAGYEQYF.

The sample holds a few counts of this clonotype. The genes are TRBV24-1 and TRBJ2-1; 9 bases line up with TRBD2. CDR3 size: 14 residues. The V gene's germline CDR1 is KGHDR and CDR2 SFDVKD. V was pared by 7 bases and J by 8 bases, with 8 bases of the junction left unmatched. In DNA, the CDR3 is TGTGCCACCAGCTCCGCGGGGGGGCCACATGAGCAGTTCTTC. Amino acid sequence: CATSSAGGPHEQFF.

Comment on this clonotype: An end of the junction differs from the germline gene, which may be a read error. The chain carries TRBV28 and TRBJ2-5; 7 bases align to TRBD1. Germline loops: CDR1 MDHEN, CDR2 SYDVKM. The CDR3 loop spans 13 amino acids. This chain's CDR3 is CAGSPGTDETQYF. The DNA of the CDR3 is TGTGCCGGCAGCCCCGGGACAGATGAGACCCAGTACTTC.

This clonotype was seen just once. The chain links TRBV28 to TRBJ1-2; unclear D gene. Per the germline V gene, CDR1 is MDHEN and CDR2 is SYDVKM. Trimming shortened V by 2 bases and J by 2 bases, and 15 bases separated the two germline ends. This CDR3 comprises 16 residues. This CDR3 is CASSLVSGRTNYGYTF. The CDR3 DNA follows: TGTGCCAGCAGTTTAGTTAGCGGACGTACCAACTATGGCTACACCTTC.

This clonotype has just one count. A read error may explain this, as a much larger clone is one base away. V gene TRBV11-2 combines with J gene TRBJ1-6; no reliable D call. CDR3 size: 15 residues. Germline assignment: CDR1 SGHAT and CDR2 FQNNGV. The DNA for the CDR3 is TGTGCCAGCAGCTTAGCGACACGGGTCAATTCACCCCACCACTTT. Translation gives CASSLATRVNSPHHF. Supplemented by reference TRBV11-2 and TRBJ1-6, the full variable domain reads EAGVAQSPRYKIIEKRQSVAFWCNPISGHATLYWYQQILGQGPKLLIQFQNNGVVDDSQLPKDRFSAERLKGVDSTLKIQPAKLEDSAVYLCASSLATRVNSPHHFGNGTRLTVT.

This clonotype was counted a few times. J is TRBJ2-3 and V is TRBV20-1; 9 bases map to TRBD2. The CDR3 totals 14 residues. The germline CDR1 and CDR2 sequences are DFQATT and SNEGSKA (reference sequence). V dropped 6 bases and J dropped 3; count of bases not matched to a gene: 7. The CDR3 DNA reads TGCAGTGCCACTAGCGGGTCACATACAGATACGCAGTATTTT. Amino acid sequence: CSATSGSHTDTQYF.

The chain joins TRBV29-1 to TRBJ1-2; tentatively, D is TRBD1 (5 bases). Trimming stripped 1 base from V and 4 bases from J, with 13 bases between. Germline CDR1 reads SQVTM; CDR2 reads ANQGSEA. The CDR3 is 14 residues long. CDR3: CSVEGRREGYGYTF. CDR3 nucleotide sequence: TGCAGCGTTGAAGGGCGCAGGGAGGGCTATGGCTACACCTTC.

This clonotype was seen only once. The chain employs TRBV27 and TRBJ1-5, with TRBD1 as a possible D gene (5 bases). The CDR3 is 14 residues long. Germline CDR1 MNHEY, CDR2 SMNVEV (reference sequence). The V end was cut by 5 bases, the J end by 7 bases, with 15 bases between. The chain's CDR3 is CASSPGDPGQPQHF. Written as DNA, the CDR3 is TGTGCCAGCAGTCCCGGGGACCCAGGCCAGCCCCAGCATTTT.

On this clonotype itself: This may be a read error: a much more frequent sequence differs by one nucleotide. J is TRBJ2-5 and V is TRBV7-2; 13 bases map to TRBD2. The CDR3 has 18 amino acids. With V trimmed by 7 bases and J by 7 bases, 18 bases remained unmatched. Per the germline V gene, CDR1 is SGHTA and CDR2 is FQGNSA. The DNA for the CDR3 is TGTGCCAGCAACCCGACTAGCGGGGGGTCCACCTCCATGTGGACCCAGTACTTC. Residues: CASNPTSGGSTSMWTQYF. Using reference TRBV7-2 and TRBJ2-5 for the parts outside the CDR3, the full variable domain is GAGVSQSPSNKVTEKGKDVELRCDPISGHTALYWYRQSLGQGLEFLIYFQGNSAPDKSGLPSDRFSAERTGGSVSTLTIQRTQQEDSAVYLCASNPTSGGSTSMWTQYFGPGTRLLVL.

The rearrangement joins TRBV15 to TRBJ1-2; D remains ambiguous. The CDR3 is made up of 14 amino acids. Trimming stripped 3 bases from V and 12 bases from J, with 20 bases between. CDR1 and CDR2 (germline): LNHNV, YYDKDF (reference sequence). CDR3 sequence (DNA): TGTGCCACCAGCAGTGAAAGCGACGGTTTATGGCACACCTTC. Its translation: CATSSESDGLWHTF.

This clonotype was counted once. The chain recombines TRBV15 with TRBJ2-3, with no clear D. CDR1 is LNHNV and CDR2 is YYDKDF in the germline V gene (reference sequence). The germline V and J ends were trimmed by 0 bases and 2 bases, with 6 bases remaining between them. The CDR3 has 14 amino acids. The CDR3 here is CATSREHYTDTQYF. The DNA of the CDR3 is TGTGCCACCAGCAGAGAACATTACACAGATACGCAGTATTTT.

This rearrangement joins TRBV27 to TRBJ2-7, with D tentatively TRBD1 (6 bases). The CDR3 has 13 amino acids. CDR1 and CDR2 (germline): MNHEY, SMNVEV (reference sequence). The V end lost 5 bases, the J end lost 6 bases, and 14 bases lay between the germline ends. In DNA form, the CDR3 reads TGTGCCAGCAGTGACACAGGGTATGGCGAGCAGTACTTC. Translating it yields CASSDTGYGEQYF.

This chain links TRBV4-2 with TRBJ2-5; 8 bases are shared with TRBD2. Per germline, CDR1 LGHNA and CDR2 YNFKEQ. J gave up 5 bases and V 4 bases, and 9 bases lay outside the gene matches. This CDR3 region has 15 residues. The CDR3 sequence: CASSLTAGGVETQYF. The CDR3 DNA follows: TGTGCCAGCAGCCTAACGGCGGGGGGTGTGGAGACCCAGTACTTC.

The gene calls are TRBV12-3 or TRBV12-4 and TRBJ2-4; D ambiguous. This CDR3 has 12 residues. Trimming took 5 bases from V and 13 from J, leaving 15 bases between them. The CDR3 spells CASSTTGKEQYF. The CDR3 nucleotides read TGTGCCAGCAGTACGACGGGTAAGGAGCAGTACTTC.

This chain joins TRBV24-1 and TRBJ2-3; tentative D call: TRBD1 (5 bases). V was cut by 2 bases and J by 7 bases, with 15 bases left in between. Germline lookup yields CDR1 KGHDR and CDR2 SFDVKD. This CDR3 region has 15 residues. The CDR3 coding sequence is TGTGCCACCAGTGATTCTTCGCCCAGGGATTATACGCAGTATTTT. This codes for CATSDSSPRDYTQYF.

This clonotype was seen just once. The DNA of the CDR3 is TGTGCCAGCAGTTTGGAACCGCAGTCCTACAATGAGCAGTTCTTC. Residues: CASSLEPQSYNEQFF. The gene calls are TRBV27 and TRBJ2-1; no clear D. V was cut by 3 bases and J by 1 base, with 10 bases left in between. Germline assignment: CDR1 MNHEY and CDR2 SMNVEV (reference sequence). The CDR3 is 15 residues long.

The V and J genes are TRBV20-1 and TRBJ2-5; D remains unclear. The CDR3 extends over 16 amino acids. V lost 1 base to trimming and J lost 4 bases, with 19 bases between them. CDR1 is DFQATT, CDR2 SNEGSKA, per germline (reference sequence). The CDR3 spells CSARGLRGIWAETQYF. In DNA form, the CDR3 reads TGCAGTGCTAGAGGTCTGCGTGGAATATGGGCAGAGACCCAGTACTTC.

This clonotype came up a few times. J is TRBJ1-2 and V is TRBV10-3; D unresolved. The CDR3 runs to 13 residues. From germline, CDR1 is ENHRY and CDR2 SYGVKD. V lost 10 bases and J 3 bases, leaving 15 bases between the germline ends. For the CDR3, the DNA is TGTGCCAGCACTCCGCGGGTTGACTATGGCTACACCTTC. The encoded protein is CASTPRVDYGYTF.